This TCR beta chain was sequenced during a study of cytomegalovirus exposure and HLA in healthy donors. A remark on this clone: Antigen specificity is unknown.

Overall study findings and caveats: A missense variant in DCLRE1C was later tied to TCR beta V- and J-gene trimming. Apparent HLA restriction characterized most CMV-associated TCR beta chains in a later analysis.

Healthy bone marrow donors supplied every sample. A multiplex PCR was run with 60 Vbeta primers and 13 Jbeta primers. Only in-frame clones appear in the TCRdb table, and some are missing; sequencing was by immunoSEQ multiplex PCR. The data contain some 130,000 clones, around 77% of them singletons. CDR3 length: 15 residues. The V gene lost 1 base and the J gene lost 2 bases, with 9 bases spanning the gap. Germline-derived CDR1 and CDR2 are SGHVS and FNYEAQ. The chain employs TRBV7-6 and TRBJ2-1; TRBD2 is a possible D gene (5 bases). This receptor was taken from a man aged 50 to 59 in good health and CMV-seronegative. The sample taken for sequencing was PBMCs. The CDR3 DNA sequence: TGTGCCAGCAGCTTAGTCCTCGGGGCCTACAATGAGCAGTTCTTC. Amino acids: CASSLVLGAYNEQFF.